Shown below are 25 T cell receptor beta chains from a single sample sequenced in a study of graft-versus-host responses after intestinal transplantation. TCRdb's table, derived via immunoSEQ multiplex PCR, lists solely in-frame clones and lacks some. The sample has around 30,000 clones; about 85% are singletons. The source material was PBMCs, sampled approximately 460 days after intestinal transplantation. The receptors derive from a human patient who received an intestinal transplant, so some T cells may come from the graft donor.

The chain combines TRBV19 with TRBJ2-3; D perhaps matches TRBD1 (5 bases). Trimming took 4 bases from V and 2 from J, leaving 13 bases between them. The CDR3 consists of 15 residues. Germline V gene data show CDR1 as LNHDA and CDR2 as SQIVND (reference sequence). CDR3 nucleotide sequence: TGTGCCAGTAGTAGCAGGGCTACCCACACAGATACGCAGTATTTT. It is translated as CASSSRATHTDTQYF.

The chain employs TRBV7-9 and TRBJ2-7; no firm D call. The CDR3 is 12 residues long. V shed 1 base and J shed 4 bases, with 5 bases lying between them. CDR1 and CDR2 from the germline V gene are SEHNR and FQNEAQ (reference sequence). The DNA of the CDR3 is TGTGCCAGCAGCTTAGAGGCGTACGAGCAGTACTTC. Its translation is CASSLEAYEQYF.

A word on this clone: An end of the junction does not agree with germline; a read error may underlie this. The chain has TRBV10-3 and TRBJ2-7, with 8 bases that match TRBD1. CDR3 length: 15 residues. Germline assignment: CDR1 ENHRY and CDR2 SYGVKD. CDR3 DNA: TGTGCCGTCAGCCCTTCCGGGACAGGCTCCTACGAGCAGTACTTC. Translating gives CAVSPSGTGSYEQYF.

This chain joins TRBV11-3 and TRBJ2-5; 8 nucleotides align to TRBD2. The CDR3 runs to 19 residues. V was clipped by 5 bases and J by 3 bases; unmatched bases: 20. Germline V CDR1 and CDR2: SGHNT, YENEEA. Written as DNA, the CDR3 is TGTGCCAGCAGCAGCGTACTAGCGGAACCCCAAAAGATAGAAGAGACCCAGTACTTC. The encoded protein is CASSSVLAEPQKIEETQYF.

The V and J genes are TRBV13 and TRBJ2-7; 8 bases agree with TRBD2. CDR1 is PRHDT and CDR2 is FYEKMQ in the germline V gene (reference sequence). Trimming cost V 2 bases and J 1 base; bases outside gene matches: 10. The CDR3 length is 17 residues. CDR3: CASSLLGDSGESYEQYF. In DNA form, the CDR3 reads TGTGCCAGCAGCTTACTGGGGGATAGCGGGGAATCCTACGAGCAGTACTTC.

This clone appeared once. Other DNA sequences in this sample translate to the same CDR3. This chain links TRBV19 with TRBJ2-3; 9 positions match TRBD2. V was clipped by 4 bases and J by 1 base; unmatched bases: 0. Germline V gene sequence: CDR1 LNHDA, CDR2 SQIVND (reference sequence). The CDR3 loop spans 14 amino acids. The CDR3 nucleotides read TGTGCCAGTAGTACTAGCGGGGGCACAGATACGCAGTATTTT. Its translation: CASSTSGGTDTQYF.

The V call is TRBV27, the J call TRBJ2-1; D possibly matches TRBD1 or TRBD2 (5 bases each). Trimming left V 2 bases short and J 5 bases short, with 19 bases between. Germline V lookup: CDR1 MNHEY, CDR2 SMNVEV (reference sequence). This CDR3 is built from 17 residues. CDR3 bases: TGTGCCAGCAGTTTAAACGGGGCGGGTTACGGACACAATGAGCAGTTCTTC. Its translation is CASSLNGAGYGHNEQFF.

The V and J genes are TRBV20-1 and TRBJ2-7, with D possibly being TRBD2 (6 bases). Trimming removed 3 bases at V and 3 bases at J, with 6 bases between. Germline lookup yields CDR1 DFQATT and CDR2 SNEGSKA (reference sequence). The CDR3 length is 11 residues. The CDR3 is CSARDYYEQYF. The CDR3 coding sequence is TGCAGTGCTAGGGACTACTACGAGCAGTACTTC.

V and J are TRBV5-6 and TRBJ2-5; D may correspond to TRBD1 or TRBD2 (5 bases each). The J call may be in error: the DNA end matches TRBJ2-7 better. The CDR3 is made up of 13 amino acids. Per germline, CDR1 SGHDT and CDR2 YYEEEE. CDR3 sequence: CASSLDEGSEQYF. CDR3 DNA: TGTGCCAGCAGCTTGGATGAGGGGAGCGAGCAGTACTTC.

V is TRBV27 and J is TRBJ1-2; 10 bases are shared with TRBD1. The junction had 7 bases not matched to a gene; V was cut back by 5 bases and J by 4 bases. This CDR3 contains 15 residues. Germline V gene lookup returns CDR1 MNHEY and CDR2 SMNVEV (reference sequence). The CDR3 is CASSPGTGEGYGYTF. The CDR3 DNA reads TGTGCCAGCAGTCCAGGGACAGGGGAAGGCTATGGCTACACCTTC.

The chain joins TRBV30 to TRBJ1-2; D gene unclear. The length of the CDR3 is 11 residues. Looked up from germline, CDR1 is GTSNPN and CDR2 is SVGIG (reference sequence). The germline V and J ends were trimmed by 0 bases and 3 bases, with 2 bases remaining between them. The chain's CDR3 is CAWSVHYGYTF. The CDR3 DNA follows: TGTGCCTGGAGTGTACACTATGGCTACACCTTC.

The chain has TRBV6-1 and TRBJ2-7; maybe TRBD1 (5 bases). This CDR3 has 12 residues. V gave up 2 bases and J gave up 9 bases, with 11 bases separating them. CDR1 and CDR2 from the germline V gene are MNHNS and SASEGT. The CDR3 DNA sequence: TGTGCCAGCAGTGAAAGGGGCGGATTGCAGTACTTC. The encoded protein is CASSERGGLQYF.

The rearrangement joins TRBV21-1 to TRBJ2-1; the table assigns TRBD2, which was not confirmed against the DNA. TRBV21-1 counts as a pseudogene. CDR3 length equals 16 residues. The CDR3 region has the DNA TGTGCCAGCAGCAAACTTCTTAGCGGGGGGGACAATGAGCAGTTCTTC. It specifies CASSKLLSGGDNEQFF.

The gene calls are TRBV11-2 and TRBJ2-5; possible D gene TRBD2, 6 bases. Germline loops: CDR1 SGHAT, CDR2 FQNNGV. The CDR3 spans 17 residues. V lost 5 bases and J 11 bases, leaving 30 bases between the germline ends. The CDR3 reads CASSLFGAESRSGGQYF. Written as DNA, the CDR3 is TGTGCCAGCAGCCTGTTTGGGGCTGAAAGCCGGAGTGGGGGGCAGTACTTC.

This chain uses TRBV19 with TRBJ2-7; tentative D call: TRBD2 (6 bases). V lost 4 bases and J lost 3, with 10 bases in between. CDR3 size: 13 residues. From germline, CDR1 is LNHDA and CDR2 SQIVND (reference sequence). In DNA form, the CDR3 reads TGTGCCAGTAGTACGACTAGTATCTACGAGCAGTACTTC. Its translation: CASSTTSIYEQYF.

The gene calls are TRBV30 and TRBJ1-1; TRBD1 might be the D (5 bases). Trimming cost V 0 bases and J 5 bases, with 10 bases left between them. The length of the CDR3 is 13 residues. Germline V CDR1 and CDR2: GTSNPN, SVGIG (reference sequence). The DNA of the CDR3 is TGTGCCTGGAGTGTCAGGGTTAGGACTGAAGCTTTCTTT. It yields the protein CAWSVRVRTEAFF.

This clone is a singleton in its sample. The rearrangement uses TRBV5-4 and TRBJ2-6; D ambiguous. Trimming cost V 0 bases and J 4 bases, with 5 bases left between them. The CDR3 is 14 residues long. CDR1 is SGHNT and CDR2 is YYREEE in the germline V gene (reference sequence). This CDR3 is CASSLESGANVLTF. CDR3 DNA sequence: TGTGCCAGCAGCTTGGAGTCCGGGGCCAACGTCCTGACTTTC.

The chain links TRBV30 to TRBJ2-6; D might be TRBD2 (7 bases). V was clipped by 2 bases and J by 2 bases, with 19 bases between them. CDR3 length: 18 amino acids. Germline V gene sequence: CDR1 GTSNPN, CDR2 SVGIG (reference sequence). CDR3 amino acids: CAWSFKGGYLTGANVLTF. The CDR3 DNA reads TGTGCCTGGAGTTTCAAGGGGGGGTATCTCACTGGGGCCAACGTCCTGACTTTC. The complete variable domain, with remaining parts taken from reference TRBV30 and TRBJ2-6, reads SQTIHQWPATLVQPVGSPLSLECTVEGTSNPNLYWYRQAAGRGLQLLFYSVGIGQISSEVPQNLSASRPQDRQFILSSKKLLLSDSGFYLCAWSFKGGYLTGANVLTFGAGSRLTVL.

This chain uses TRBV28 with TRBJ1-4, with D unclear. Germline loops: CDR1 MDHEN, CDR2 SYDVKM. Trimming left V 3 bases short and J 5 bases short, with 16 bases between. CDR3 size: 16 residues. CDR3 protein: CASSLRVETSNEKLFF. As DNA, the CDR3 is TGTGCCAGCAGTTTGCGGGTGGAGACTTCGAATGAAAAACTGTTTTTT.

A few counts support this clone. This chain connects TRBV6-1 to TRBJ2-3; 7 positions agree with TRBD1. The CDR3 has 15 residues. V shed 2 bases, J shed 4 bases, and the junction held 6 bases outside the gene matches. CDR1 and CDR2 (germline): MNHNS, SASEGT. CDR3 sequence (DNA): TGTGCCAGCAGTGAACTACAGGGGCGGGCAGATACGCAGTATTTT. Protein sequence: CASSELQGRADTQYF.

The chain couples TRBV5-5 to TRBJ1-6, with D possibly being TRBD1 (6 bases). CDR1 and CDR2 (germline): SGHKS, YYEKEE (reference sequence). Deletions cut 2 bases from V and 12 bases from J, with 15 bases between. The CDR3 consists of 14 residues. This CDR3 reads CASSLEQGVLPLHF. CDR3 nucleotides: TGTGCCAGCAGCTTAGAACAGGGCGTTTTACCCCTCCACTTT.

The chain links TRBV7-9 to TRBJ1-4; no clear D gene. There are 17 residues in the CDR3. The V and J ends lost 1 base and 4 bases respectively, with 16 bases between them. Germline loops: CDR1 SEHNR, CDR2 FQNEAQ (reference sequence). This CDR3 reads CASSLVRVGRLNEKLFF. CDR3 sequence (DNA): TGTGCCAGCAGCTTAGTTCGGGTCGGTCGACTTAATGAAAAACTGTTTTTT.

The rearrangement links TRBV27 to TRBJ1-1; D perhaps matches TRBD1 (6 bases). Germline loops: CDR1 MNHEY, CDR2 SMNVEV (reference sequence). CDR3 length: 11 residues. Trimming left V 9 bases short and J 5 bases short, with 10 bases between. The chain's CDR3 is CASRRGTEAFF. CDR3 nucleotides: TGTGCCAGTAGAAGGGGGACTGAAGCTTTCTTT.

V gene TRBV27 combines with J gene TRBJ1-5; D call uncertain. Germline V gene data show CDR1 as MNHEY and CDR2 as SMNVEV (reference sequence). This CDR3 has 15 residues. Trimming pared 5 bases from V and 0 bases from J, leaving 11 bases between. CDR3 nucleotides: TGTGCCAGCAGTCCCCCCCCCTATAGCAATCAGCCCCAGCATTTT. This gives the protein CASSPPPYSNQPQHF.

The rearrangement joins TRBV2 to TRBJ2-7; 8 nucleotides match TRBD2. Germline lookup yields CDR1 SNHLY and CDR2 FYNNEI. The J segment lost 3 bases and the V segment lost 3 bases, leaving 7 bases of the junction unmatched. The CDR3 loop spans 15 amino acids. The CDR3 DNA reads as TGTGCCAGCAGTGAGAGAGCGGGAGATGTCTACGAGCAGTACTTC. Encoded protein: CASSERAGDVYEQYF.